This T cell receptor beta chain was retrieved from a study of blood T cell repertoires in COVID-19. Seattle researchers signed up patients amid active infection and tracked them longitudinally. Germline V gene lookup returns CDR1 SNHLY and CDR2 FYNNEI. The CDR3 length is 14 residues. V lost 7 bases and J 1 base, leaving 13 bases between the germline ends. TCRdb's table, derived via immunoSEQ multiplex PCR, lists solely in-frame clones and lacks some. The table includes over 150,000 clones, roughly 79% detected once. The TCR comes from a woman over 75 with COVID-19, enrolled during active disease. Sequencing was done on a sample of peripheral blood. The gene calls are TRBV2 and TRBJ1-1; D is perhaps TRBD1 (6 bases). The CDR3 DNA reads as TGTGCCAGCACCCCCCTCAGGGGGAACACTGAAGCTTTCTTT. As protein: CASTPLRGNTEAFF.